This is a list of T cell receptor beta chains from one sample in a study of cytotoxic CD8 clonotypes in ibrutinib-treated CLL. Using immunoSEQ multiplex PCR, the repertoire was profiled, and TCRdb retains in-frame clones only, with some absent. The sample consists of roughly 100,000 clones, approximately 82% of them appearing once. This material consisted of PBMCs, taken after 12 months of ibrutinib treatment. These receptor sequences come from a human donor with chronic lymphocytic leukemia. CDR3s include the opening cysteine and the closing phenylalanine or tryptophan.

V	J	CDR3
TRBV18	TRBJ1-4	CASSRSPGSGEKLFF
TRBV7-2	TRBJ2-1	CASSPRAGSYNEQFF
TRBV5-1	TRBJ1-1	CASSFEGGTEAFF
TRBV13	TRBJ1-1	CASSRRNMNTEAFF
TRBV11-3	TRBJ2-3	CASNPSVTDTQYF
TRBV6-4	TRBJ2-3	CASSEAGGTDTQYF
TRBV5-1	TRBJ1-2	CASSLGGENYGYTF
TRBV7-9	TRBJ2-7	CASRAGTAGSYEQYF
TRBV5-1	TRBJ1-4	CASAGGGTGDNEKLFF
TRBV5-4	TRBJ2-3	CASSLGDLTDTQYF
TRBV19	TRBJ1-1	CASRGEATEAFF
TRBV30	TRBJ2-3	CAWSTGQPSLTAHTQYF
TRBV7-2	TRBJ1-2	CASSLKSERNGYTF
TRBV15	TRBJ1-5	CATGSGNQPQHF
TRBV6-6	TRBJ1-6	CASRPRGGVNSPLHF
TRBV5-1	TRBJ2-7	CASSSRDRVTYEQYF
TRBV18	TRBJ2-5	CASSPPLGGLETQYF
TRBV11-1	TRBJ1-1	CASSLGARSTMNTEAFF
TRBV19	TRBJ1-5	CASQSPGLGNQPQHF
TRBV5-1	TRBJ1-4	CASSLAGGLVNEKLFF
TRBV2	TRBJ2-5	CASTGASQETQYF
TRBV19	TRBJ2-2	CASGGNTGELFF
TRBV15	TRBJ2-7	CATSREGAGGTYEQYF